This T cell receptor (beta chain) was observed in a study of OX40 agonist ivuxolimab in advanced cancers. Whole-study context: Eligibility rules accepted prior anti-PD-1, anti-PD-L1 or anti-CTLA-4 therapy, and 35% to 40% had some.

As to this clone: Its antigen is unknown.

The CDR3 has 13 residues. CDR1 is SQVTM and CDR2 is ANQGSEA in the germline V gene. V was cut by 7 bases and J by 6 bases, with 13 bases left in between. The study, taken as a whole, reports: Averaged across samples, CD8+ T cells carried more expanded clones than CD4+ did. No antigen was identified for the clonally expanded peripheral T cells.

The protocol was immunoSEQ multiplex PCR, while the TCRdb copy is restricted to in-frame clones and leaves out a portion. The table records 98,000 or so clones, more than 85% of them present only once. The chain employs TRBV29-1 and TRBJ1-6, with D maybe TRBD1 (5 bases). The sequences come from CD4+ or CD8+ T cells sorted from blood, collected in a trial of the OX40 agonist ivuxolimab. This TCR was recovered from an adult with an advanced solid tumor such as melanoma, head and neck, liver or kidney cancer. CDR3 DNA: TGCAGCGCACCACAGGAGCCTAATTCACCCCTCCACTTT. Translation: CSAPQEPNSPLHF.